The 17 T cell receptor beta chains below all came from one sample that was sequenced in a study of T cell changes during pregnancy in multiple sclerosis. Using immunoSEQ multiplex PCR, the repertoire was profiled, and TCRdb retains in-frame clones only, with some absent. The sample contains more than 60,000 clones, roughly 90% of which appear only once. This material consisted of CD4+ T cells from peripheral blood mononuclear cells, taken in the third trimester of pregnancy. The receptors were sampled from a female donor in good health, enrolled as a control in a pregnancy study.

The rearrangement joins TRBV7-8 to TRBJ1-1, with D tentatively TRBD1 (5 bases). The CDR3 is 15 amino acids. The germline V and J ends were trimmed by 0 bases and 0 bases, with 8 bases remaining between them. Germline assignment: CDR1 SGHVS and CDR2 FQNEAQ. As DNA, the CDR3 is TGTGCCAGCAGCTTAGCGGGGGGGGTGAACACTGAAGCTTTCTTT. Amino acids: CASSLAGGVNTEAFF. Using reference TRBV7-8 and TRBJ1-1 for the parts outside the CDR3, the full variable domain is GAGVSQSPRYKVAKRGQDVALRCDPISGHVSLFWYQQALGQGPEFLTYFQNEAQLDKSGLPSDRFFAERPEGSVSTLKIQRTQQEDSAVYLCASSLAGGVNTEAFFGQGTRLTVV.

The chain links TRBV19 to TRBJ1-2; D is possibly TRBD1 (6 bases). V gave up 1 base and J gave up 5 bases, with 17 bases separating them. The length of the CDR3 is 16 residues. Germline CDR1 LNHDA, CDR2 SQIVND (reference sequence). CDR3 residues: CASSIGLYRVAYGYTF. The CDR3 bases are TGTGCCAGTAGTATAGGACTTTACAGGGTAGCGTATGGCTACACCTTC.

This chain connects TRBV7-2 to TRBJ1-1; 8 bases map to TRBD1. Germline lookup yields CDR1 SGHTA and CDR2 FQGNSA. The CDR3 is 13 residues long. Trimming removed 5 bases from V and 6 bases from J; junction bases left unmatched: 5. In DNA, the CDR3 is TGTGCCAGCAGCCTTGGACAGGGCGCTGAAGCTTTCTTT. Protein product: CASSLGQGAEAFF.

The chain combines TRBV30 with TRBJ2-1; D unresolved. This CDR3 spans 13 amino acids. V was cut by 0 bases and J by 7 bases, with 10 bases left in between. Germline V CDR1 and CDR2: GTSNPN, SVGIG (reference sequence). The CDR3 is CAWSVRSLNEQFF. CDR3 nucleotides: TGTGCCTGGAGTGTACGGTCACTAAATGAGCAGTTCTTC.

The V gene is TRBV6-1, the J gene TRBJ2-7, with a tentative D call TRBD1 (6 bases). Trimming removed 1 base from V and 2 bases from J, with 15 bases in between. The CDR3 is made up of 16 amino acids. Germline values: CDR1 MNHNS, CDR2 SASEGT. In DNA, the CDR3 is TGTGCCAGCAGTGAAGGGATCGGACAGCCCACCTACGAGCAGTACTTC. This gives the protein CASSEGIGQPTYEQYF.

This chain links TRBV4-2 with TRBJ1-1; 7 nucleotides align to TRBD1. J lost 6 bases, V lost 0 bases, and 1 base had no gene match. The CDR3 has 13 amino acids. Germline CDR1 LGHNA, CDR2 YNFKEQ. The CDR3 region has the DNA TGTGCCAGCAGCCAAGAAACAGGGGCTGAAGCTTTCTTT. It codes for CASSQETGAEAFF.

The DNA of the CDR3 is TGTGCCAGCAGTATCGGGGGTTTTACCTACAATGAGCAGTTCTTC. This translates into CASSIGGFTYNEQFF. The rearrangement joins TRBV6-5 to TRBJ2-1; the D gene is possibly TRBD2 (6 bases). The CDR3 sequence is 15 residues long. The V end lost 5 bases, the J end lost 2 bases, and 13 bases lay between the germline ends. Looked up from germline, CDR1 is MNHEY and CDR2 is SVGAGI.

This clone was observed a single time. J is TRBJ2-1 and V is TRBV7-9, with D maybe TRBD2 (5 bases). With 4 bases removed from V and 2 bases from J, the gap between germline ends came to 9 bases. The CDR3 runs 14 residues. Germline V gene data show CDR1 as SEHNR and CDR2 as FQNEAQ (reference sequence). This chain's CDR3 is CASSSTIPYNEQFF. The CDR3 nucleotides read TGTGCCAGCAGCTCGACTATCCCCTACAATGAGCAGTTCTTC.

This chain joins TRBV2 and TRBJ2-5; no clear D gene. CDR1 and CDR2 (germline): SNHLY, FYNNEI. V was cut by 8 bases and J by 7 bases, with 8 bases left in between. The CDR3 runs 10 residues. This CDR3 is CASATVTQYF. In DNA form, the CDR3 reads TGTGCCAGCGCTACAGTGACCCAGTACTTC.

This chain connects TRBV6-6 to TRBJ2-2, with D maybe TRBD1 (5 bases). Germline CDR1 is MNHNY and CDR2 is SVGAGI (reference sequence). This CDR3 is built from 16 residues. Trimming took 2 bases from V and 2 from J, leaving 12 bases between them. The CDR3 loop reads CASSYVGRYNTGELFF. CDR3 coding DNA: TGTGCCAGCAGTTACGTGGGGCGCTATAACACCGGGGAGCTGTTTTTT.

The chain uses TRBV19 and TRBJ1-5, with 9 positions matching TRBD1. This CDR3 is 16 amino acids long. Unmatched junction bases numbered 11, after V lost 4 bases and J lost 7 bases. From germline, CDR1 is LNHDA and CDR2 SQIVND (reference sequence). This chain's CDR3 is CASSKNHRGREQPQHF. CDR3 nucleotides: TGTGCCAGTAGTAAAAATCACAGGGGGCGCGAGCAGCCCCAGCATTTT.

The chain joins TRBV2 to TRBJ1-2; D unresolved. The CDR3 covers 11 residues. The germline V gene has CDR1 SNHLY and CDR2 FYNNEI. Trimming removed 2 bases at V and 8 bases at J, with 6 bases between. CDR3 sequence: CASSESWGYTF. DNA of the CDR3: TGTGCCAGCAGTGAAAGCTGGGGCTACACCTTC.

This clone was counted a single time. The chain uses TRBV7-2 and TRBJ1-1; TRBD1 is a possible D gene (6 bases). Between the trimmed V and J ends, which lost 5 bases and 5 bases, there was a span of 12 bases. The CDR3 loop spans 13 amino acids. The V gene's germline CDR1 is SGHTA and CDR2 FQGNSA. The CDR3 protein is CASSLTGLTEAFF. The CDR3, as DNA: TGTGCCAGCAGCCTAACAGGGTTGACTGAAGCTTTCTTT.

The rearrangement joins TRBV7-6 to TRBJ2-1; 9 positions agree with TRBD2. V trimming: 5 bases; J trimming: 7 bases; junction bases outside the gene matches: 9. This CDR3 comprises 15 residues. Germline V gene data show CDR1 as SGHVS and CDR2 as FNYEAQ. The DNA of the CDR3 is TGTGCCAGCAGCCCCTCGGGACTAGCAACGAATGAGCAGTTCTTC. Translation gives CASSPSGLATNEQFF.

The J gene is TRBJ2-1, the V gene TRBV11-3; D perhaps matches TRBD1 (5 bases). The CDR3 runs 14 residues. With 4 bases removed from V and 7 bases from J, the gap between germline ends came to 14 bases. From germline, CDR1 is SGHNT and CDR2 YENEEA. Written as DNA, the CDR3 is TGTGCCAGCAGCTCTCTCCAGGCAGGGAATGAGCAGTTCTTC. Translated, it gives CASSSLQAGNEQFF.

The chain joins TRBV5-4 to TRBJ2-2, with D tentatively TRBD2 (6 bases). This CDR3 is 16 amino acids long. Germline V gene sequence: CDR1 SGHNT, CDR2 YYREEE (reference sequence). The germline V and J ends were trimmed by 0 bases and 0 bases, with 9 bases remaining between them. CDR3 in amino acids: CASSLVGGSNTGELFF. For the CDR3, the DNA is TGTGCCAGCAGCTTGGTTGGAGGGTCGAACACCGGGGAGCTGTTTTTT. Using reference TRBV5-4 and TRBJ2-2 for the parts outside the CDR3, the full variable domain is ETGVTQSPTHLIKTRGQQVTLRCSSQSGHNTVSWYQQALGQGPQFIFQYYREEENGRGNFPPRFSGLQFPNYSSELNVNALELDDSALYLCASSLVGGSNTGELFFGEGSRLTVL.

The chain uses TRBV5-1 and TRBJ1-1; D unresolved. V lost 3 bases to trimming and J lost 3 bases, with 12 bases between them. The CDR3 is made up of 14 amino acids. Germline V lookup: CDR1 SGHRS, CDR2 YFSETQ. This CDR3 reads CASSSSRLDTEAFF. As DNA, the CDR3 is TGCGCCAGCAGCTCAAGCAGGCTGGACACTGAAGCTTTCTTT.